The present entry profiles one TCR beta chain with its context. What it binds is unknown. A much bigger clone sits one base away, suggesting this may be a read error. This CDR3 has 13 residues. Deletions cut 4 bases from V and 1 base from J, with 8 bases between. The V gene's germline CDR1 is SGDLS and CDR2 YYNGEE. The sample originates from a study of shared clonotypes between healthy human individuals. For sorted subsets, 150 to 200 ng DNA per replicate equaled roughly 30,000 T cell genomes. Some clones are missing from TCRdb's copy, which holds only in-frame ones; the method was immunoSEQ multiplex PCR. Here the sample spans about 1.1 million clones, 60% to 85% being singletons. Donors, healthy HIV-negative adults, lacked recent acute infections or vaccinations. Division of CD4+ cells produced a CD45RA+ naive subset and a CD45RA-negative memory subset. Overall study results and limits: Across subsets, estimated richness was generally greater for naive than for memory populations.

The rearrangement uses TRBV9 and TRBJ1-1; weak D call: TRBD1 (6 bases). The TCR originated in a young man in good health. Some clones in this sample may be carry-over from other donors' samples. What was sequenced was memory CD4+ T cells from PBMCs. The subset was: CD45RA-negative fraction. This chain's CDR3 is CASSLGQNTEAFF. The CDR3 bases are TGTGCCAGCAGCCTGGGACAGAACACTGAAGCTTTCTTT.